This is a list of T cell receptor beta chains from one sample in a study of cytomegalovirus exposure and HLA in healthy donors. The protocol was immunoSEQ multiplex PCR, while the TCRdb copy is restricted to in-frame clones and leaves out a portion. Of fewer than 180,000 clones in the sample, 63% were seen once. What was sequenced was PBMCs. Receptor source: an older woman in good health and CMV-seropositive. CDR3s leave out the opening cysteine and the closing phenylalanine or tryptophan. Fields, in order: CDR3 protein, J gene, V gene, D gene. A D gene is named only where the DNA matches it firmly.

CDR3aa: ASSLGDRVGTGELF
j_gene: TRBJ2-2
v_gene: TRBV5-1
d_gene: TRBD1

CDR3aa: ASSGWPADSNQPQH
j_gene: TRBJ1-5
v_gene: TRBV2
d_gene: .

CDR3aa: ASSQEEFQPQH
j_gene: TRBJ1-5
v_gene: TRBV7-6
d_gene: .

CDR3aa: ASSPIGTSDLETQY
j_gene: TRBJ2-5
v_gene: TRBV28
d_gene: TRBD2

CDR3aa: ASSSTLRTSDRQKEETQY
j_gene: TRBJ2-5
v_gene: TRBV28
d_gene: TRBD2

CDR3aa: ASSQDRGVNQPQH
j_gene: TRBJ1-5
v_gene: TRBV7-2
d_gene: TRBD1

CDR3aa: ASSSAASGSENEQF
j_gene: TRBJ2-1
v_gene: TRBV7-9
d_gene: TRBD2

CDR3aa: ASSQMGGNTGELF
j_gene: TRBJ2-2
v_gene: TRBV4-3
d_gene: .

CDR3aa: ASSLGQGAGGPGGYT
j_gene: TRBJ1-2
v_gene: TRBV5-1
d_gene: TRBD1

CDR3aa: ASSVDRLAGGSGANVLT
j_gene: TRBJ2-6
v_gene: TRBV9
d_gene: TRBD2

CDR3aa: ASSRVDRVGTEAF
j_gene: TRBJ1-1
v_gene: TRBV28
d_gene: TRBD1

CDR3aa: ASSRGTGQGPHSNQPQH
j_gene: TRBJ1-5
v_gene: TRBV5-4
d_gene: TRBD1

CDR3aa: ASSLTLNTEAF
j_gene: TRBJ1-1
v_gene: TRBV11-3
d_gene: .

CDR3aa: ASSPPSENEKLF
j_gene: TRBJ1-4
v_gene: TRBV18
d_gene: .

CDR3aa: ASSQRQLLSYEQY
j_gene: TRBJ2-7
v_gene: TRBV4-1
d_gene: .

CDR3aa: ASSLVLWGGTEAF
j_gene: TRBJ1-1
v_gene: TRBV4-1
d_gene: .

CDR3aa: SVGLAGKSSTDTQY
j_gene: TRBJ2-3
v_gene: TRBV29-1
d_gene: TRBD2

CDR3aa: ASSGLAGGMDTQY
j_gene: TRBJ2-3
v_gene: TRBV6-4
d_gene: TRBD2

CDR3aa: ASSPSGRTDGYT
j_gene: TRBJ1-2
v_gene: TRBV7-9
d_gene: .

CDR3aa: ASSDRVLGQGEQF
j_gene: TRBJ2-1
v_gene: TRBV6-4
d_gene: .

CDR3aa: ASSLAGGTNEKLF
j_gene: TRBJ1-4
v_gene: TRBV7-8
d_gene: .

CDR3aa: ASSLVRGYNNEQF
j_gene: TRBJ2-1
v_gene: TRBV11-2
d_gene: .

CDR3aa: ASSPLAGSHNEQF
j_gene: TRBJ2-1
v_gene: TRBV9
d_gene: TRBD2

CDR3aa: ATSLGGGYNEQF
j_gene: TRBJ2-1
v_gene: TRBV19
d_gene: .

CDR3aa: ASRLLSAGSTDTQY
j_gene: TRBJ2-3
v_gene: TRBV27
d_gene: .

CDR3aa: ASSPTGQRTDTQY
j_gene: TRBJ2-3
v_gene: TRBV5-1
d_gene: TRBD1